The clone carrying this T cell receptor beta chain was picked up a small number of times. The entry originates in a study of glioma-infiltrating T cells. This CDR3 is built from 12 residues. Looked up from germline, CDR1 is LGHNT and CDR2 is FRNRAP. V was pared by 3 bases and J by 9 bases, with 9 bases between. Using RNA template, CDR3s of TCR alpha and beta were amplified with iRepertoire arm-PCR. Each CDR3 protein gets one entry after TCRdb re-called the multiplex PCR reads with MiXCR. The sample consists of 150,000 to 200,000 distinct CDR3 sequences, around 42% of them appearing once. Sequenced input: glioma tissue, nonneoplastic brain tissue, or PBMCs (not recorded which). This receptor was taken from a human donor with low-grade glioma or glioblastoma, undergoing nonglioma brain surgery, or in good health (not recorded which). The gene calls are TRBV12-5 and TRBJ2-1, with unresolved D. The CDR3 loop reads CASGFHGVEQFF. The CDR3 region has the DNA TGTGCTAGTGGTTTTCATGGGGTTGAGCAGTTCTTC.